This TCR beta chain was captured by sequencing in a study of blood T cell repertoires in COVID-19. Study background: Acute-phase and convalescent COVID-19 samples originated in the United States, Italy and Spain. The cDNA or gDNA used as material had been derived from T cells, B-cell-depleted T cells, or PBMCs.

V shed 5 bases, J shed 4 bases, and the junction held 4 bases outside the gene matches. The CDR3 has 14 amino acids. CDR1 and CDR2 (germline): MNHEY, SVGEGT. Per the study methods: Quantification of nucleated cells was approximated via reference gene primer amplification. Sequenced by immunoSEQ multiplex PCR; TCRdb stores in-frame clones only, minus some. The DNA gave D and trimming, while V, J and clone size come from that table. This sample has about 200,000 clones, with about four fifths found just once. The TCR originated in an elderly woman with acute or convalescent COVID-19. The V and J genes are TRBV6-2 or TRBV6-3 and TRBJ2-5; 10 nucleotides align to TRBD2. The specimen was peripheral blood. The CDR3 is CASSLAGVPETQYF. In DNA form, the CDR3 reads TGTGCCAGCAGTCTAGCGGGGGTACCAGAGACCCAGTACTTC.